What follows describes a single TCR beta chain. The table came from immunoSEQ multiplex PCR; TCRdb's copy has only in-frame clones and leaves some out. The profile shows about 200,000 clones, more than 65% of them singletons. The data were taken from a study of blood T cell repertoires in COVID-19. This CDR3 contains 15 residues. In germline, CDR1 is LGHNA, CDR2 YNFKEQ. With 0 bases removed from V and 7 bases from J, the gap between germline ends came to 15 bases. This sequence joins TRBV4-2 and TRBJ1-2, with unresolved D. The TCR sequence derives from a man aged 40-50 years who had recovered from COVID-19. Material for sequencing was PBMCs or T cells enriched from blood (not recorded which). CDR3 coding DNA: TGTGCCAGCAGCCAAGATTGGGGAAAGGAGGGTGGCTACACCTTC. Amino acid sequence: CASSQDWGKEGGYTF.